This T cell receptor (beta chain) was identified in a study of blood T cell repertoires in COVID-19. The J segment lost 4 bases and the V segment lost 2 bases, leaving 0 bases of the junction unmatched. The germline gives CDR1 SGDLS, CDR2 YYNGEE. The CDR3 loop spans 13 amino acids. Only in-frame clones appear in the TCRdb table, and some are missing; sequencing was by immunoSEQ multiplex PCR. This sample has 200,000 to 250,000 clones, with 83% found just once. This receptor was identified in a woman in her twenties or thirties with COVID-19, enrolled during active disease. The sequenced sample was peripheral blood. The chain links TRBV9 to TRBJ1-1; 9 nucleotides line up with TRBD1. The CDR3 sequence is CASSVTGGTEAFF. In nucleotides, the CDR3 is TGTGCCAGCAGCGTGACAGGGGGCACTGAAGCTTTCTTT.